This T cell receptor beta chain was found in a study of PD-L1 blockade in urothelial cancer. Study details: Atezolizumab was started by patients around 2014 at 1,200 mg intravenously every 3 weeks. Bladder-origin urothelial cancer in males described about 90% of the roughly 30 patients. The patients had undergone anywhere from 0 to 3 prior chemotherapy regimens. Median T cell yield from blood was 110,000 to 150,000.

From germline, CDR1 is MGHRA and CDR2 YSYEKL. V was pared by 5 bases and J by 1 base, with 4 bases of the junction left unmatched. CDR3 length: 16 residues. Generated by immunoSEQ multiplex PCR, the TCRdb table keeps only in-frame clones and is missing some. Seen here are under 85,000 clones, approximately 89% observed once, and the top ten hold about 0.87%. The time point was: peripheral blood 6 weeks after treatment start. Sequenced material: PBMCs, taken around atezolizumab (anti-PD-L1) treatment. The genes are TRBV4-1 and TRBJ2-2, with 10 bases lining up with TRBD1. The receptor comes from a woman older than 75 with urothelial cancer. The CDR3 nucleotides read TGCGCCAGCAGCGCCCGGGACAGGGGGAACACCGGGGAGCTGTTTTTT. This sequence encodes CASSARDRGNTGELFF.